Sequencing of this TCR beta chain was carried out in a study of T cells in women clearing cervical HPV infection. In the study overall: No precancer developed; the control's incident HPV16 infection cleared within 12 months. HLA type stays a possible confounder, typing being limited.

The V end was cut by 1 base, the J end by 6 bases, with 13 bases between. The CDR3 runs to 15 residues. Germline V gives CDR1 LNHDA, CDR2 SQIVND (reference sequence). TCRdb keeps only in-frame clones here, not all; method: immunoSEQ multiplex PCR. This table holds over 25,000 clones. Findings of the study overall: Timing of associations relative to infection is unclear; T-cell subsets were not isolated.

As concerns this clone: As yet, its antigen is unknown. The read terminates 3 residues before the CDR3 end, so the remaining end is supplied by the germline J gene.

Sequenced input: blood buffy coat. J is TRBJ2-1 and V is TRBV19; the D is unclear. The sequence was obtained from a woman between 18 and 69 years old with a cervical HPV16 infection that either progressed to CIN3+ or cleared (not recorded which). The CDR3 bases that were read are TGTGCCAGTAGTATAGCCAGGTTAGAGGCCAATGAG. Its translation: CASSIARLEANE. From start to end, the CDR3 is CASSIARLEANEQFF.